Shown below are 6 T cell receptor beta chains from a single sample sequenced in a study of T cell repertoires in cytomegalovirus infection. TCRdb re-called the reads through MiXCR, storing one row per CDR3 protein. The sample consists of about 740,000 distinct CDR3 sequences, 35% to 45% of them appearing once. The sample consisted of PBMCs. The receptor set was obtained from a human donor in good health (CMV status not recorded). Some clones in this sample may be carry-over from other donors' samples.

The chain is built from TRBV12-3 or TRBV12-4 and TRBJ2-5; TRBD2 agrees at 8 bases. This CDR3 is built from 15 residues. J lost 0 bases, V lost 3 bases, and 3 bases had no gene match. CDR3 sequence reads: CASSFYSGDQETQYF. CDR3 nucleotide sequence: TGTGCCAGCAGTTTCTATAGCGGGGACCAAGAGACCCAGTACTTC.

A few counts support this clonotype. This CDR3 is CASSAGGGEKLFF. As DNA, the CDR3 is TGTGCCAGCAGTGCTGGGGGCGGTGAAAAACTGTTTTTT. The chain joins TRBV2 to TRBJ1-4; a weak D match, TRBD1 (6 bases). The germline CDR1 and CDR2 sequences are SNHLY and FYNNEI. This CDR3 region has 13 residues. Trimming left V 4 bases short and J 7 bases short, with 10 bases between.

The chain is built from TRBV6-2 or TRBV6-3 and TRBJ2-7; no clear D gene. V lost 0 bases and J lost 5, with 8 bases in between. The CDR3 covers 13 residues. The V gene's germline CDR1 is MNHEY and CDR2 SVGEGT. CDR3 amino acids: CASSYSASNEQYF. CDR3 sequence (DNA): TGTGCCAGCAGTTACTCGGCTAGTAACGAGCAGTACTTC.

This sequence joins TRBV28 and TRBJ1-1, with unresolved D. V was cut by 3 bases and J by 7 bases, with 6 bases left in between. CDR1 and CDR2 from the germline V gene are MDHEN and SYDVKM. This CDR3 is 11 amino acids long. This CDR3 reads CASSFEREAFF. The CDR3 region has the DNA TGTGCCAGCAGTTTTGAGCGTGAAGCTTTCTTT.

This rearrangement joins TRBV2 to TRBJ2-7; no definite D call. CDR1 and CDR2 (germline): SNHLY, FYNNEI. CDR3 length: 13 amino acids. The ends were cut back, 7 bases at V and 4 bases at J, with 14 bases in the middle. The CDR3: CASKYRIRYEQYF. In nucleotides, the CDR3 is TGTGCCAGCAAGTACCGGATCAGATACGAGCAGTACTTC.

The V call is TRBV27, the J call TRBJ2-1; D is ambiguous. The CDR3 is 11 residues long. Germline values: CDR1 MNHEY, CDR2 SMNVEV (reference sequence). Trimming took 7 bases from V and 8 from J, leaving 9 bases between them. CDR3 region: CASKTAHEQFF. In nucleotides, the CDR3 is TGTGCCAGCAAAACAGCCCATGAGCAGTTCTTC.